This T cell receptor beta chain was recovered during a study of blood T cell repertoires in COVID-19. Study background: PBMCs, B-cell-depleted T cells, or T cells provided the cDNA or gDNA that made up the material.

Under the authors' procedure: Nucleated cell counts were estimated from reference gene primer amplification. Assay: immunoSEQ multiplex PCR; the TCRdb copy retains only in-frame clones and omits some. V, J and clone size are taken as reported in that table, and D and trimming were inferred from the DNA itself. The sample holds 180,000 or so clones, around 89% seen once. Trimming stripped 6 bases from V and 8 bases from J, with 17 bases between. The CDR3 is 15 residues long. CDR1 and CDR2 from the germline V gene are SGHVS and FNYEAQ. The chain links TRBV7-6 to TRBJ1-6; TRBD1 might be the D (5 bases). Sequences were obtained from peripheral blood. The sequence came from a man aged 50 or older with acute or convalescent COVID-19. The CDR3 DNA reads TGTGCCAGCAGAGGGGCAGGCTCCGGAGATTCACCCCTCCACTTT. Translating gives CASRGAGSGDSPLHF.